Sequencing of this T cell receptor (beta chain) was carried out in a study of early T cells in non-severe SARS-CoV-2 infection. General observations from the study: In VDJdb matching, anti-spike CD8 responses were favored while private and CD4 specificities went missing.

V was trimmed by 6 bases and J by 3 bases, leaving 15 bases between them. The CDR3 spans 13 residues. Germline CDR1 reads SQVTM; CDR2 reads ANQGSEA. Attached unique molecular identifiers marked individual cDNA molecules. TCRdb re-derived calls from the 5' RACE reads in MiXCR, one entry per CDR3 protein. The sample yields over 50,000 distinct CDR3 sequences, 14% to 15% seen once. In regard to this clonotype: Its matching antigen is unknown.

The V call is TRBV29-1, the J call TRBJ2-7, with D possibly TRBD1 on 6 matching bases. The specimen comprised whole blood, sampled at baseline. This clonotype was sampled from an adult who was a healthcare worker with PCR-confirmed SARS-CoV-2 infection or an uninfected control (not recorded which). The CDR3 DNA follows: TGCAGCGTGAAATTGGGACAAGACTACGAGCAGTACTTC. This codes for CSVKLGQDYEQYF.